One and the same sample provided the 18 T cell receptor beta chains below, sequenced in a study of T-cell reconstitution after alpha-beta-depleted transplantation in children. The TCRbeta library incorporated unique molecular identifiers. TCRdb recomputed calls from the PCR reads with MiXCR, one row per CDR3 protein. The data show 98,000 or so distinct CDR3 sequences, 23% seen once. The sample here was PBMCs, taken before TCRalphabeta/CD19-depleted stem cell transplant. These receptor sequences come from a boy under 10 years old with acute lymphoblastic leukemia, due to receive a stem cell transplant.

There are many counts of this clonotype. This chain links TRBV5-1 with TRBJ2-3; TRBD2 agrees at 7 bases. The CDR3 is made up of 17 amino acids. V dropped 0 bases and J dropped 5; count of bases not matched to a gene: 12. Per germline, CDR1 SGHRS and CDR2 YFSETQ. CDR3 DNA sequence: TGCGCCAGCAGCTTGGAACCTAGCGGAGGGCCGATAGATACGCAGTATTTT. Residues: CASSLEPSGGPIDTQYF. Full variable domain (missing parts from reference TRBV5-1 and TRBJ2-3): KAGVTQTPRYLIKTRGQQVTLSCSPISGHRSVSWYQQTPGQGLQFLFEYFSETQRNKGNFPGRFSGRQFSNSRSEMNVSTLELGDSALYLCASSLEPSGGPIDTQYFGPGTRLTVL.

The chain employs TRBV7-8 and TRBJ2-3, with 12 nucleotides matching TRBD2. CDR1 is SGHVS, CDR2 FQNEAQ, per germline. The CDR3 has 15 residues. V gave up 4 bases and J gave up 3 bases; unmatched junction bases: 2. Here the CDR3 reads CASSSGTSGTDTQYF. CDR3 sequence (DNA): TGTGCCAGCAGCTCCGGGACTAGCGGGACAGATACGCAGTATTTT.

The sample holds many counts of this clonotype. This chain joins TRBV9 and TRBJ2-1, with 10 bases matching TRBD1. Per germline, CDR1 SGDLS and CDR2 YYNGEE. The CDR3 contains 16 residues. V was clipped by 0 bases and J by 5 bases; unmatched bases: 5. The CDR3 DNA is TGTGCCAGCAGCGTAGATGGGACAGGGGTACACAATGAGCAGTTCTTC. The encoded protein is CASSVDGTGVHNEQFF.

CDR3 protein: CASSLSLDGGYGYTF. CDR3 coding DNA: TGTGCCAGCAGCTTATCCCTTGACGGAGGCTATGGCTACACCTTC. The chain has TRBV7-8 and TRBJ1-2, with D hard to call. CDR1 and CDR2 (germline): SGHVS, FQNEAQ. Trimming shortened V by 2 bases and J by 4 bases, and 14 bases separated the two germline ends. The CDR3 runs to 15 residues.

This rearrangement joins TRBV5-1 to TRBJ2-7, with D tentatively TRBD1 (6 bases). With 0 bases removed from V and 1 base from J, the gap between germline ends came to 17 bases. CDR1 is SGHRS and CDR2 is YFSETQ in the germline V gene. The CDR3 sequence is 17 residues long. CDR3 coding DNA: TGCGCCAGCAGCTTGGTCGCGACAGGCCTCGGGTCCTACGAGCAGTACTTC. Translation: CASSLVATGLGSYEQYF.

This sequence joins TRBV12-3 or TRBV12-4 and TRBJ2-1; D unclear. Trimming took 0 bases from V and 6 from J, leaving 9 bases between them. The CDR3 runs to 14 residues. This CDR3 reads CASSLAGQSNEQFF. The CDR3 DNA reads TGTGCCAGCAGTTTAGCGGGCCAGTCCAATGAGCAGTTCTTC.

This clonotype was seen a handful of times. The CDR3 nucleotides read TGTGCCAGCAGTTTAGTGTCTACCCACGAGCAGTACTTC. Protein sequence: CASSLVSTHEQYF. The V and J genes are TRBV12-3 or TRBV12-4 and TRBJ2-7; no clear D. The germline V and J ends were trimmed by 1 base and 5 bases, with 9 bases remaining between them. CDR3 length: 13 residues.

V and J are TRBV5-1 and TRBJ1-1; no clear D. Germline V lookup: CDR1 SGHRS, CDR2 YFSETQ. V lost 6 bases and J 0 bases, leaving 9 bases between the germline ends. The CDR3 sequence is 13 residues long. The DNA for the CDR3 is TGCGCCAGCACCCAGACCGTGAACACTGAAGCTTTCTTT. Protein sequence: CASTQTVNTEAFF. Full variable domain (missing parts from reference TRBV5-1 and TRBJ1-1): KAGVTQTPRYLIKTRGQQVTLSCSPISGHRSVSWYQQTPGQGLQFLFEYFSETQRNKGNFPGRFSGRQFSNSRSEMNVSTLELGDSALYLCASTQTVNTEAFFGQGTRLTVV.

The J gene is TRBJ1-5, the V gene TRBV5-1; a weak D match, TRBD1 (5 bases). The CDR3 has 13 amino acids. CDR1 is SGHRS, CDR2 YFSETQ, per germline. Trimming pared 4 bases from V and 9 bases from J, leaving 14 bases between. CDR3: CASSLGQGRPQHF. The CDR3 DNA follows: TGCGCCAGCAGCCTTGGTCAGGGACGGCCCCAGCATTTT.

This clonotype was detected only a few times. The rearrangement joins TRBV5-1 to TRBJ1-2, with no clear D. The CDR3 sequence is 12 residues long. The germline V gene has CDR1 SGHRS and CDR2 YFSETQ. The ends were cut back, 5 bases at V and 0 bases at J, with 5 bases in the middle. Here the CDR3 reads CASRGTNYGYTF. The CDR3 nucleotides are TGCGCCAGCAGGGGAACTAACTATGGCTACACCTTC.

This chain uses TRBV3-1 with TRBJ1-2; D remains unclear. Germline assignment: CDR1 LGHDT and CDR2 YNNKEL (reference sequence). V gave up 2 bases and J gave up 4 bases, with 20 bases separating them. This CDR3 has 17 amino acids. CDR3 amino acids: CASSQFSPSLPSYGYTF. The CDR3 nucleotides are TGTGCCAGCAGCCAATTTTCTCCCTCTTTGCCCAGCTATGGCTACACCTTC.

This clonotype came up a few times. The V gene is TRBV7-2, the J gene TRBJ2-1; 13 bases fit TRBD2. The CDR3 extends over 17 amino acids. Germline V gene lookup returns CDR1 SGHTA and CDR2 FQGNSA. The trim removed 5 bases at V and 4 bases at J, leaving 8 bases unmatched. The CDR3 nucleotides are TGTGCCAGCAGCCAGAGACTAGCGGGAGGCCCGTACAATGAGCAGTTCTTC. Translating it yields CASSQRLAGGPYNEQFF.

This clonotype was counted between two and nine times. This chain connects TRBV7-9 to TRBJ2-1, with D hard to call. This CDR3 contains 11 residues. CDR1 SEHNR and CDR2 FQNEAQ come from the germline V gene (reference sequence). V was trimmed by 5 bases and J by 10 bases, leaving 9 bases between them. The CDR3 reads CASSPGAEQFF. CDR3 nucleotides: TGTGCCAGCAGCCCAGGTGCCGAGCAGTTCTTC.

Of note for this clonotype: Since no conserved phenylalanine or tryptophan closes the CDR3, a read error is the likely cause. The chain links TRBV20-1 to TRBJ2-3, with D unclear. Trimming removed 4 bases at V and 0 bases at J, with 17 bases between. Germline CDR1 DFQATT, CDR2 SNEGSKA (reference sequence). This CDR3 region has 16 residues. As DNA, the CDR3 is TGCAGTGCTACACCCTTAAACATCCTAAGCACAGATACGCAGTATCTT. Its protein product is CSATPLNILSTDTQYL.

This clonotype was found a few times. The genes are TRBV25-1 and TRBJ2-4, with D possibly matching TRBD1 (5 bases). V lost 2 bases to trimming and J lost 0 bases, with 11 bases between them. The CDR3 sequence is 16 residues long. The germline gives CDR1 MGHDK, CDR2 SYGVNS. DNA for the CDR3: TGTGCCAGCAGTGAAGGGGCAGTCATAGCCAAAAACATTCAGTACTTC. Amino acid sequence: CASSEGAVIAKNIQYF.

This sequence joins TRBV6-5 and TRBJ2-1; D assignment may be TRBD1 or TRBD2 (5 bases each). V was cut by 0 bases and J by 8 bases, with 11 bases left in between. This CDR3 contains 14 residues. The germline CDR1 and CDR2 sequences are MNHEY and SVGAGI. CDR3 loop: CASSYSPRGDEQFF. The CDR3 DNA follows: TGTGCCAGCAGTTACTCCCCGCGAGGGGATGAGCAGTTCTTC.

This clonotype was counted a few times. This chain joins TRBV5-4 and TRBJ2-7, with D unclear. Germline loops: CDR1 SGHNT, CDR2 YYREEE (reference sequence). The CDR3 is 12 residues long. V lost 1 base, J lost 4 bases, and 6 bases lay in between. CDR3 protein: CASSLTEYEQYF. In DNA, the CDR3 is TGTGCCAGCAGCTTGACAGAATACGAGCAGTACTTC.

This clonotype was counted a few times. This chain connects TRBV18 to TRBJ2-7; the D gene is possibly TRBD1 (5 bases). V was trimmed by 4 bases and J by 6 bases, leaving 13 bases between them. This CDR3 comprises 13 residues. Per germline, CDR1 KGHSH and CDR2 LQKENI. CDR3 DNA: TGTGCCAGCTCACGGACCGACAGCTCCGAGCAGTACTTC. It encodes CASSRTDSSEQYF.